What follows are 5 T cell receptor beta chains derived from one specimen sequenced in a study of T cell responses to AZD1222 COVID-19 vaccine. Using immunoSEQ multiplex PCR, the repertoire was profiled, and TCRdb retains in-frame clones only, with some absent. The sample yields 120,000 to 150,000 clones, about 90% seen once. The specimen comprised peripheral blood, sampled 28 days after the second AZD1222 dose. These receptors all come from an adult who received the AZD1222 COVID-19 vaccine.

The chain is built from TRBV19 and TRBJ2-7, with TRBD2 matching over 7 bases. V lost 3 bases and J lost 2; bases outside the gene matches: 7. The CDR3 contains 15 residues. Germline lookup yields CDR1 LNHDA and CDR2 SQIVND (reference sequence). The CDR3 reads CASSIREASTYEQYF. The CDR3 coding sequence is TGTGCCAGTAGTATCCGGGAGGCATCGACCTACGAGCAGTACTTC.

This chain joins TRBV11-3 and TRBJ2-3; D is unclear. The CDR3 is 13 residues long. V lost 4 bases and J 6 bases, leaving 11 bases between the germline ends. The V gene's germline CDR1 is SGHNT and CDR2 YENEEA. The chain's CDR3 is CASSSRLGDTQYF. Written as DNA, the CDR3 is TGTGCCAGCAGCTCCCGATTGGGGGATACGCAGTATTTT.

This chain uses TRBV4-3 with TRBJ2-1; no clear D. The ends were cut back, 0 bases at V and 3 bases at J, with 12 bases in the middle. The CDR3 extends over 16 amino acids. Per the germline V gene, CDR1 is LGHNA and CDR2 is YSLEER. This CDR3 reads CASSQELTSIYNEQFF. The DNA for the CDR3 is TGCGCCAGCAGCCAAGAACTGACTTCCATCTACAATGAGCAGTTCTTC.

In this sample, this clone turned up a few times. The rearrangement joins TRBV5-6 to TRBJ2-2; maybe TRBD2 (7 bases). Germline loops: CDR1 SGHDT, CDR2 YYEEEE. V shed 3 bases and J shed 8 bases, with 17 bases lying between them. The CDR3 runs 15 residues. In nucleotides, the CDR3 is TGTGCCAGCAGCTGGGGACTACAGGGCTCGGGGGAGCTGTTTTTT. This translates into CASSWGLQGSGELFF.

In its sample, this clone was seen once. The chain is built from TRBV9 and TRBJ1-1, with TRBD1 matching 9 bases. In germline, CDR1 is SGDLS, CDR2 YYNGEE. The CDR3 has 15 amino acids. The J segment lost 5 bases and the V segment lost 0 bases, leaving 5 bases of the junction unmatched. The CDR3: CASSVVGTGLTEAFF. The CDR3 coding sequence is TGTGCCAGCAGCGTAGTCGGGACAGGGCTTACTGAAGCTTTCTTT.